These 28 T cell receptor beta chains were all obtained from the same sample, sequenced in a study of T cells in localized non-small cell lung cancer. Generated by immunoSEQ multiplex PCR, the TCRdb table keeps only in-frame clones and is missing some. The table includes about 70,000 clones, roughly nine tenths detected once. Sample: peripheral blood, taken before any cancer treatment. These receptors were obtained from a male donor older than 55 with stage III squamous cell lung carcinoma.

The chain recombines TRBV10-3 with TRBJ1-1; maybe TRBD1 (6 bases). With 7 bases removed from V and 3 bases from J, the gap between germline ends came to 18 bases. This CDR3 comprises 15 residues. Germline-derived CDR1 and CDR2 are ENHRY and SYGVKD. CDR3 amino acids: CAITERGTGDTEAFF. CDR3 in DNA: TGTGCCATCACCGAGAGGGGGACGGGGGACACTGAAGCTTTCTTT.

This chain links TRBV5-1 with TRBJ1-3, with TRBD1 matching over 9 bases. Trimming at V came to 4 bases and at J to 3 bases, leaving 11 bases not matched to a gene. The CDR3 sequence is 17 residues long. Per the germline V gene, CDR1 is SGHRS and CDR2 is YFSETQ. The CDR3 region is CASSPPPGQGSGNTIYF. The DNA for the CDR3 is TGCGCCAGCAGCCCGCCCCCGGGACAGGGCAGTGGAAACACCATATATTTT.

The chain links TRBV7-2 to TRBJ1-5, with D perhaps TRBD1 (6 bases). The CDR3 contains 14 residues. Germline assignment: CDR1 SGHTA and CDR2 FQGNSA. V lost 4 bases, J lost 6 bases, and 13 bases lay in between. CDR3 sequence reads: CASSSQGGGQPQHF. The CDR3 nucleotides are TGTGCCAGCAGCTCACAGGGAGGGGGTCAGCCCCAGCATTTT.

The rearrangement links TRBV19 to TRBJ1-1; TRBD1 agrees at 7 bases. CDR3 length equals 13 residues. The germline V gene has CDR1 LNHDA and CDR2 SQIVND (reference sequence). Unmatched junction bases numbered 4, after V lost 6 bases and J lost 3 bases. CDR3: CASSRQGHTEAFF. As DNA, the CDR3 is TGTGCCAGTAGCAGACAGGGACACACTGAAGCTTTCTTT.

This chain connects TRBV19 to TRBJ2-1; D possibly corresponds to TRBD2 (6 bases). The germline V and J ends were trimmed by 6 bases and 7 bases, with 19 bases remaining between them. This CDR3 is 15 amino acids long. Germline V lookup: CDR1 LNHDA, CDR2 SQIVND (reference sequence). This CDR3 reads CASSVLGGGLNEQFF. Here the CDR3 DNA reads TGTGCCAGTAGCGTCCTAGGTGGGGGGTTAAATGAGCAGTTCTTC.

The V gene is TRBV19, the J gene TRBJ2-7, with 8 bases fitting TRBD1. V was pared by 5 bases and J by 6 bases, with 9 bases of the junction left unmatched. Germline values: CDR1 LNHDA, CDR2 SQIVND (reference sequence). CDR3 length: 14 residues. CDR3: CASSSGGFESEQYF. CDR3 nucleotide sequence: TGTGCCAGTAGTTCAGGGGGCTTTGAAAGCGAGCAGTACTTC.

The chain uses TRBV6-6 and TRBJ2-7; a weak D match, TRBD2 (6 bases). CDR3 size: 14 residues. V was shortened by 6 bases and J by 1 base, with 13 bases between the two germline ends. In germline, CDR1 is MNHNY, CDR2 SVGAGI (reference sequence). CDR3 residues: CASRSRRESYEQYF. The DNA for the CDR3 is TGTGCCAGCAGGAGCCGACGGGAGTCCTACGAGCAGTACTTC.

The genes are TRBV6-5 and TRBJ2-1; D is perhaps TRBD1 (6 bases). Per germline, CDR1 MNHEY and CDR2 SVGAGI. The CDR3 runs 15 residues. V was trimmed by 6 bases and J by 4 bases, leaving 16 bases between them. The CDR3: CASRGVGAGYNEQFF. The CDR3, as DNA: TGTGCCAGCAGGGGGGTGGGGGCAGGATACAATGAGCAGTTCTTC.

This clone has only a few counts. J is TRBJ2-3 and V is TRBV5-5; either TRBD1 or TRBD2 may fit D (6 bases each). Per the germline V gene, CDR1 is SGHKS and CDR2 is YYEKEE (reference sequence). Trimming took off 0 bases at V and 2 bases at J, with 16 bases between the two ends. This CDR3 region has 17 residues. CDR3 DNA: TGTGCCAGCAGCTTGGGCAGGGGTGGAGGGATCACAGATACGCAGTATTTT. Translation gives CASSLGRGGGITDTQYF.

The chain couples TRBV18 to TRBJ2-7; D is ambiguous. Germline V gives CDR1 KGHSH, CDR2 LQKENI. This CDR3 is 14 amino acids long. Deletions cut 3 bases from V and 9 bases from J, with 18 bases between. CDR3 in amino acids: CASSPRTTDTRQYV. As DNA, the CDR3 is TGTGCCAGCTCACCTCGAACTACCGATACGAGGCAGTACGTC.

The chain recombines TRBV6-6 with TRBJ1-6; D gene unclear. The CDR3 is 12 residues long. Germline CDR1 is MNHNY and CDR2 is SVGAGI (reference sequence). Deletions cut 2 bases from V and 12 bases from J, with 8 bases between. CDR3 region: CASSYGVLPLHF. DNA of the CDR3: TGTGCCAGCAGTTACGGGGTGCTACCCCTCCACTTT.

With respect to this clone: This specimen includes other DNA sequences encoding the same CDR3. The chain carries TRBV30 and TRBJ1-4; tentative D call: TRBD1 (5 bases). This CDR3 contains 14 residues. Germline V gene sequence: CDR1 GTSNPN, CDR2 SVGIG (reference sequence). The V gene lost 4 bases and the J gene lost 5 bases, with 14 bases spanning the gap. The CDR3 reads CAWNRRGVNEKLFF. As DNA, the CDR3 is TGTGCCTGGAACCGGCGGGGGGTCAATGAAAAACTGTTTTTT.

The CDR3 region is CASSLGQGSAYEQYF. Here the CDR3 DNA reads TGTGCCAGCAGCTTAGGGCAGGGGTCAGCCTACGAGCAGTACTTC. The rearrangement uses TRBV7-7 and TRBJ2-7; tentatively, D is TRBD1 (6 bases). The CDR3 length is 15 residues. Germline CDR1 is SSHAT and CDR2 is FNYEAQ (reference sequence). V dropped 1 base and J dropped 2 bases, with 12 bases sitting between them.

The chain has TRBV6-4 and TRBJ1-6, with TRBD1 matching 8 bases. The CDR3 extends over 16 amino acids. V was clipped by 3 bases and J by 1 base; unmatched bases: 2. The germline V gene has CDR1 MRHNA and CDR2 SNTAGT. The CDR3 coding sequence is TGTGCCAGCAGTGAAACAGGGGGGTCCTATAATTCACCCCTCCACTTT. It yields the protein CASSETGGSYNSPLHF.

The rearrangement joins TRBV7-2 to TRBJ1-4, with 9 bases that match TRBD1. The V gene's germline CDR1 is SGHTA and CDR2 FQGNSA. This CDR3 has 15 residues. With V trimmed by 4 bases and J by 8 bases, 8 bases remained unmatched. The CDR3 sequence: CASSYNRGRLEKLFF. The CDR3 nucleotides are TGTGCCAGCAGCTATAACAGGGGGCGCCTGGAAAAACTGTTTTTT. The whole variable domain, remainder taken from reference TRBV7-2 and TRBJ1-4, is GAGVSQSPSNKVTEKGKDVELRCDPISGHTALYWYRQSLGQGLEFLIYFQGNSAPDKSGLPSDRFSAERTGGSVSTLTIQRTQQEDSAVYLCASSYNRGRLEKLFFGSGTQLSVL.

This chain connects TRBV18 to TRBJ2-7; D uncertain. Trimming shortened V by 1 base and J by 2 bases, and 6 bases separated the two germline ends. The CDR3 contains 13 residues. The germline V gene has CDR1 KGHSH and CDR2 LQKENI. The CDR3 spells CASSPRETYEQYV. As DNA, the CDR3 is TGTGCCAGCTCACCACGCGAAACCTACGAGCAGTACGTC.

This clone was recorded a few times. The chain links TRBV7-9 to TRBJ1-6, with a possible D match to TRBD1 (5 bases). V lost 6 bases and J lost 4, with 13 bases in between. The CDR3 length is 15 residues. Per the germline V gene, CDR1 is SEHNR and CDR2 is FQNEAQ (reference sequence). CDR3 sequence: CASSPTGRYNSPLHF. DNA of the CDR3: TGTGCCAGCAGTCCGACGGGACGTTATAATTCACCCCTCCACTTT.

The CDR3 DNA follows: TGCGCCAGCAGCTTGGGCCTAGGACGGGACAGGGTAAAAGAGACCCAGTACTTC. It specifies CASSLGLGRDRVKETQYF. The V call is TRBV5-1, the J call TRBJ2-5; TRBD1 aligns across 9 bases. V lost 0 bases and J lost 3; bases outside the gene matches: 12. The CDR3 length is 18 residues. CDR1 SGHRS and CDR2 YFSETQ come from the germline V gene.

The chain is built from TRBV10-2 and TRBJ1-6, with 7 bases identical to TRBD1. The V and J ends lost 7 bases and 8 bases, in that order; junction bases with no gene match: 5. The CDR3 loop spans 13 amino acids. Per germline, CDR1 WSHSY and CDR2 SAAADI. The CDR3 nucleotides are TGCGCCAGCATCGACAGGGCGGATTCACCCCTCCACTTT. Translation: CASIDRADSPLHF.

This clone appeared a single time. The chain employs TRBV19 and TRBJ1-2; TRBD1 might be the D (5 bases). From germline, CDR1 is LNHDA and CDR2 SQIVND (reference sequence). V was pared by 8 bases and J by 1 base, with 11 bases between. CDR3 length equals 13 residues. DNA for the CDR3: TGTGCCAGTCGGGGGAGCGATAACTATGGCTACACCTTC. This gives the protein CASRGSDNYGYTF.

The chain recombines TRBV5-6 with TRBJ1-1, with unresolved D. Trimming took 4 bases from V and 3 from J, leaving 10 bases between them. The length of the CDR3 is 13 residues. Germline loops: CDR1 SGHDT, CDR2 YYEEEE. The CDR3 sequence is CASSASVYTEAFF. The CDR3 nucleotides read TGTGCCAGCAGCGCTTCGGTTTACACTGAAGCTTTCTTT.

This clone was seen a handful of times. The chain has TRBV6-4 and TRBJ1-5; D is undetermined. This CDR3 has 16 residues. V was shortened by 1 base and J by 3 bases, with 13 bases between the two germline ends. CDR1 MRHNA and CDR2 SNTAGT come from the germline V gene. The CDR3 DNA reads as TGTGCCAGCAGTGACTTAGGGCGGGAAGCCAATCAGCCCCAGCATTTT. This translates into CASSDLGREANQPQHF.

This CDR3 is CASSERARTGELFF. CDR3 coding DNA: TGTGCCAGCAGTGAACGGGCGAGGACCGGGGAGCTGTTTTTT. This chain uses TRBV6-4 with TRBJ2-2; D unclear. Germline V gene sequence: CDR1 MRHNA, CDR2 SNTAGT. V lost 3 bases, J lost 5 bases, and 10 bases lay in between. The CDR3 has 14 residues.

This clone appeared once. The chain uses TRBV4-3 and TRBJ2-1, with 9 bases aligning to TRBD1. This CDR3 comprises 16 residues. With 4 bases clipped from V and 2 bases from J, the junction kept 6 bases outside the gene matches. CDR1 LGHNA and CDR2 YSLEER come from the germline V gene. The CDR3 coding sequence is TGCGCCAGCAGCCCCCTCGGGGACAGGGCCTACAATGAGCAGTTCTTC. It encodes CASSPLGDRAYNEQFF.

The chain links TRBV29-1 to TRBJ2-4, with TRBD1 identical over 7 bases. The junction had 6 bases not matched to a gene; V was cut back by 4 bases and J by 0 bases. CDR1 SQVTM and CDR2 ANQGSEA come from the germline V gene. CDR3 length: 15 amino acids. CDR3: CSVGSTGQAKNIQYF. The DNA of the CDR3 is TGCAGCGTTGGGTCGACAGGGCAAGCCAAAAACATTCAGTACTTC.

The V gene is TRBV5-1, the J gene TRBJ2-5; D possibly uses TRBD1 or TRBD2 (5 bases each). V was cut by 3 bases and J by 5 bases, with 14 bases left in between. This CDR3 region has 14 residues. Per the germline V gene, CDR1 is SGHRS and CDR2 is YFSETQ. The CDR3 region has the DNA TGCGCCAGCAGCTACCCCGGGGCTGGGGAGACCCAGTACTTC. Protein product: CASSYPGAGETQYF.

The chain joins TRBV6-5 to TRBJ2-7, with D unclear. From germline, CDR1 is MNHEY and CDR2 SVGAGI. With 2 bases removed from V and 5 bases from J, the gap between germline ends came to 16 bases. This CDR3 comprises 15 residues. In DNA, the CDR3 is TGTGCCAGCAGTTACCCCAAAACTGTCCAAGACGAGCAGTACGTC. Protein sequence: CASSYPKTVQDEQYV.

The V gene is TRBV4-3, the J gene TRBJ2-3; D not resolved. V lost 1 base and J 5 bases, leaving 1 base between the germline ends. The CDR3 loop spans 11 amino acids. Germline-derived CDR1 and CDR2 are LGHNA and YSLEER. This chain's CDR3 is CASSQGDTQYF. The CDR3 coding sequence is TGCGCCAGCAGCCAAGGAGATACGCAGTATTTT.